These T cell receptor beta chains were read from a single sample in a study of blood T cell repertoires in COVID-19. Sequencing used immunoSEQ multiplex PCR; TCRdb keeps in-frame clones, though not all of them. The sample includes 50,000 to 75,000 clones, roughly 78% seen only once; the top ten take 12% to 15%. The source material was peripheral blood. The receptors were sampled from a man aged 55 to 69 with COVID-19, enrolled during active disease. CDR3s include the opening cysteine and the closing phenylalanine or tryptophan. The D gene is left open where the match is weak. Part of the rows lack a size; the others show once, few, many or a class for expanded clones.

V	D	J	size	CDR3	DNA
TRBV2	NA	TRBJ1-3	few	CASVQSSGNTIYF	TGTGCCAGCGTACAGAGCTCTGGAAACACCATATATTTT
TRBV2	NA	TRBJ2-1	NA	CASADYEQFF	TGTGCCAGCGCGGACTATGAGCAGTTCTTC
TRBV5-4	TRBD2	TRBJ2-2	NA	CASSLANERGPTGELFF	TGTGCCAGCAGCTTGGCCAACGAGCGGGGCCCCACCGGGGAGCTGTTTTTT
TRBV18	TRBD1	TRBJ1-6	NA	CASSPTTGGRNSPLHF	TGTGCCAGCTCACCTACGACAGGGGGACGCAATTCACCCCTCCACTTT
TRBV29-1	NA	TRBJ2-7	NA	CSVRVGDWSYEQYF	TGCAGCGTGAGGGTGGGGGACTGGTCCTACGAGCAGTACTTC
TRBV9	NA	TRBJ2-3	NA	CASSVGQPSTDTQYF	TGTGCCAGCAGCGTAGGACAGCCAAGCACAGATACGCAGTATTTT
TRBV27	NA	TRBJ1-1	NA	CASRWGLNTEAFF	TGTGCCAGCAGGTGGGGCTTGAACACTGAAGCTTTCTTT
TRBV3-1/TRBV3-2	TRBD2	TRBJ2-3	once	CASSRLAATQYF	TGTGCCAGCAGTCGACTAGCTGCTACGCAGTATTTT
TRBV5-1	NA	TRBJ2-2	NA	CASSPGGGANTGELFF	TGCGCCAGCAGCCCTGGAGGAGGCGCGAACACCGGGGAGCTGTTTTTT
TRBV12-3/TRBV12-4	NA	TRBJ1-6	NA	CASRFGHFSPLHF	TGTGCCAGCAGGTTCGGACATTTTTCACCCCTCCACTTT
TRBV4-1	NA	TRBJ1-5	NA	CASRRVPGTDSNQPQHF	TGCGCCAGCAGACGCGTCCCCGGGACTGATAGCAATCAGCCCCAGCATTTT
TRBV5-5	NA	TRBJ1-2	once	CASSLGRVDYGYTF	TGTGCCAGCAGCCTCGGCAGGGTCGATTATGGCTACACCTTC
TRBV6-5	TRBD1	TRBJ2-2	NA	CASSRTGTTGELFF	TGTGCCAGCAGTAGGACAGGGACCACCGGGGAGCTGTTTTTT
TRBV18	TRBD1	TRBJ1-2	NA	CASSLPGQGFSGYTF	TGTGCCAGCTCACTACCGGGACAGGGGTTTTCTGGCTACACCTTC
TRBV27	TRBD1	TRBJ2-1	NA	CASSPLSGTGSNEQFF	TGTGCCAGCAGTCCCCTTTCCGGGACAGGGTCCAATGAGCAGTTCTTC
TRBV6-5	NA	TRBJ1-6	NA	CASRGHSSYNSPLHF	TGTGCCAGCAGGGGGCACAGCTCCTATAATTCACCCCTCCACTTT
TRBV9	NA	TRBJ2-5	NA	CASSVAHRAQETQYF	TGTGCCAGCAGCGTAGCGCACAGGGCCCAAGAGACCCAGTACTTC
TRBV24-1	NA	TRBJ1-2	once	CATSDARVDGYTF	TGTGCCACCAGTGATGCCAGGGTTGATGGCTACACCTTC
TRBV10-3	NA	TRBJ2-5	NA	CAIGGSETQYF	TGTGCCATCGGAGGGTCTGAGACCCAGTACTTC
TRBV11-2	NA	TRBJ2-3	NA	CASSLGAGQSAQYF	TGTGCCAGCAGCTTAGGGGCCGGACAGAGTGCGCAGTATTTT
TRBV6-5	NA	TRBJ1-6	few	CASSKSTSYNSPLHF	TGTGCCAGCAGTAAATCGACTTCGTATAATTCACCCCTCCACTTT
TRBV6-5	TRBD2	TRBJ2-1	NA	CASSPGLAGENEQFF	TGTGCCAGCAGTCCCGGACTAGCGGGAGAAAATGAGCAGTTCTTC
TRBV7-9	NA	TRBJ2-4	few	CASSLGAGLAKNIQYF	TGTGCCAGCAGCTTAGGGGCAGGCCTAGCCAAAAACATTCAGTACTTC